The clone carrying this T cell receptor beta chain was seen once. Per the germline V gene, CDR1 is MGHRA and CDR2 is YSYEKL. The CDR3 runs 15 residues. V lost 0 bases, J lost 6 bases, and 12 bases lay in between. This entry belongs to a study of blood T cell repertoires in COVID-19. The protocol was immunoSEQ multiplex PCR, while the TCRdb copy is restricted to in-frame clones and leaves out a portion. The data show 300,000 to 450,000 clones, more than 75% seen once. The study drew participants aged about 18 to 90 years from approximately 23 US areas. Each participant's cohort was designated according to participant-reported clinical history. Resolution of symptoms, clearance, or two negative PCRs was present in recovered Cohort 3 donors.

The source is a woman between 18 and 29 years old who had recovered from COVID-19. The chain is built from TRBV4-1 and TRBJ1-5; D may be TRBD1 (6 bases). Sequencing was performed on PBMCs or T cells enriched from blood (not recorded which). The CDR3 sequence is CASSQEQGVSQPQHF. The CDR3, as DNA: TGCGCCAGCAGCCAAGAACAGGGAGTAAGTCAGCCCCAGCATTTT.